This is a list of T cell receptor delta chains from one sample in a study of Vδ1+ human thymocytes. TCRdb ran CATT on the multiplex PCR reads. Here the sample spans more than 50,000 delta-chain clones, around a sixth being singletons. Sequencing was performed on Vdelta1+ gamma-delta thymocytes from the thymus. Receptor source: a boy under three years old who had congenital heart surgery. CDR3s leave out the opening cysteine and the closing phenylalanine or tryptophan. A clone size is listed for some rows: how often the clone was seen (once, few, many), or a class if it is expanded.

NA,TRDJ1,TRDV1,ALGGKWGPTDKLI
many,TRDJ1,TRDV2,ACDLTGAPDKLI
few,TRDJ1,TRDV1,ALGRFRGREYTDKLI
few,TRDJ1,TRDV1,ALGELGTLGDTSLLTDKLI
few,TRDJ1,TRDV1,ALGEFCVLGISRSPYDKLI
few,TRDJ1,TRDV1,ALGAIPTTRVLGDMGTDKLI
NA,TRDJ1,TRDV1,ALGEGRRKWGDTDKLI
few,TRDJ1,TRDV1,ALGDPLWGPDTDKLI
few,TRDJ1,TRDV1,ALGERTGGWELI
NA,TRDJ1,TRDV1,ALGEPRGYASTDKLI
few,TRDJ1,TRDV1,ALGERYWGPQRTDKLI
few,TRDJ1,TRDV1,ALGELRLGDTVTDKLI
few,TRDJ1,TRDV1,ALGEPNPTLLRDKLI